The clone carrying this TCR beta chain was observed a single time. Its antigen is as yet unknown. The sample comes from a study of cytomegalovirus exposure and HLA in healthy donors. Study overall: HLA-typed donors contributed some 87 million unique TCRs, which were held in an early data release.

The V gene's germline CDR1 is SGHRS and CDR2 YFSETQ. V was trimmed by 1 base and J by 0 bases, leaving 17 bases between them. The CDR3 is made up of 18 amino acids. General study findings and limits: An analysis was carried out at a later point. It showed that HLA-associated TCR beta chains were more clonally expanded than equally common non-associated chains. Presence/absence analyses took donor sequencing depth as roughly uniform.

The primer mix had 60 Vbeta and 13 Jbeta primers. Libraries were prepared by immunoSEQ multiplex PCR; TCRdb keeps only in-frame clonotypes and omits some of them. The top ten clones hold about 5.5% of a sample with 60,000 to 70,000 clones, about three quarters of them seen once. V and J are TRBV5-1 and TRBJ1-3; D is undetermined. Sequenced input: PBMCs. The TCR comes from a male donor in good health and CMV-seropositive. The CDR3 nucleotides read TGCGCCAGCAGCTTGCTGGGCCTGGCCCTAATCTCTGGAAACACCATATATTTT. Translating it yields CASSLLGLALISGNTIYF.